Listed below are T cell receptor beta chains from one sample, sequenced in a study of early T cells in non-severe SARS-CoV-2 infection. TCRdb passed the 5' RACE reads through MiXCR, listing each CDR3 protein once. The repertoire holds fewer than 65,000 distinct CDR3 sequences, with around 9.3% as singletons. Sample: whole blood. The receptors here all came from an adult who was a healthcare worker with PCR-confirmed SARS-CoV-2 infection or an uninfected control (not recorded which). The CDR3 runs from the conserved cysteine through the conserved F or W. The D gene is left open where the match is weak. Not every row has a clone size; where given, it reads once, few, many or a size class.

D gene,J gene,V gene,clone size,CDR3 DNA,CDR3 protein
-,TRBJ1-2,TRBV5-4,many,TGTGCCAGCAGCGGCGACATTACTAACTATGGCTACACCTTC,CASSGDITNYGYTF
-,TRBJ2-2,TRBV3-1,many,TGTGCCAGCAGCCAAGTAGATTACAGTAAGGGGCCCGGGGAGCTGTTTTTT,CASSQVDYSKGPGELFF
-,TRBJ1-6,TRBV10-3,-,TGTGCCACCGATCAGGGGAATTCACCCCTCCACTTT,CATDQGNSPLHF
TRBD1,TRBJ2-1,TRBV25-1,-,TGTGCCAGCAGTGAATACGGGACAGGCTACAATGAGCAGTTCTTC,CASSEYGTGYNEQFF
-,TRBJ2-2,TRBV4-1,few,TGCGCCAGCAGAAGCGTGAGAGGGGGAACCGGGGAGCTGTTTTTT,CASRSVRGGTGELFF
TRBD1,TRBJ1-5,TRBV2,few,TGTGCCAGCGGGACAGACATTCATCAGCCCCAGCATTTT,CASGTDIHQPQHF
-,TRBJ1-2,TRBV7-9,many,TGTGCCAGCAGCTTAGAAGGCTATGGCTACACCTTC,CASSLEGYGYTF
TRBD1,TRBJ2-3,TRBV4-1,-,TGCGCCAGCAGCCAAAACAGGGGGCCAGATACGCAGTATTTT,CASSQNRGPDTQYF
-,TRBJ1-4,TRBV7-9,many,TGTGCCAGCAAGTCCTCGAGTTCAACTAATGAAAAACTGTTTTTT,CASKSSSSTNEKLFF
-,TRBJ1-2,TRBV20-1,few,TGCAGTGCTAGGGAGGGTGCCTATGGCTACACCTTC,CSAREGAYGYTF
-,TRBJ2-5,TRBV12-3/TRBV12-4,-,TGTGCCAGCTCGGGGGCGACCCAGTACTTC,CASSGATQYF
-,TRBJ1-1,TRBV12-3/TRBV12-4,many,TGTGCCAGCAGCCTTAGTACAAAAAACACTGAAGCTTTCTTT,CASSLSTKNTEAFF
-,TRBJ2-7,TRBV3-1,many,TGTGCCAGCAGCTCCGTGGGCAGGGTAGGCGAGCAGTACTTC,CASSSVGRVGEQYF
-,TRBJ2-1,TRBV7-6,-,TGTGCCAGCAGCTTAGTTAGCTTCAGGGACAATGAGAAGTTCTTC,CASSLVSFRDNEKFF
-,TRBJ1-2,TRBV2,-,TGTGCCAGCCACTTCAGGGGAAACTATGGCTACACCTTC,CASHFRGNYGYTF
TRBD1,TRBJ1-5,TRBV29-1,-,TGCAGCGTTGGCAGGGGGGTCGGACAGCCCCAGCATTTT,CSVGRGVGQPQHF
-,TRBJ2-3,TRBV2,-,TGTGCCAGCAGTGACTGGACCACCGGCACAGATACGCAGTATTTT,CASSDWTTGTDTQYF
TRBD2,TRBJ2-7,TRBV6-1,-,TGTGCCAGCAGCATCCAAGCGGGGCTCCTCTACGAGCAGTACTTC,CASSIQAGLLYEQYF
-,TRBJ2-6,TRBV10-3,many,TGTGCCATCACAGGCGGGTCTGGGGCCAACGTCCTGACTTTC,CAITGGSGANVLTF
-,TRBJ2-4,TRBV6-5,few,TGTGCCAGCGCAGTGTTAGCCAAAAACATTCAGTACTTC,CASAVLAKNIQYF
TRBD2,TRBJ2-1,TRBV7-6,many,TGTGCCAGCAGCTTGAGAGCGGGGGTTTCCTACAATGAGCAGTTCTTC,CASSLRAGVSYNEQFF
-,TRBJ2-3,TRBV12-3/TRBV12-4,many,TGTGCCGTTCGACTCGCCACAGATACGCAGTATTTT,CAVRLATDTQYF
TRBD1,TRBJ1-5,TRBV12-3/TRBV12-4,many,TGTGCCAGCAGTCCCGGGACAGGGAGTCAGCCCCAGCATTTT,CASSPGTGSQPQHF
-,TRBJ2-3,TRBV11-2,many,TGTGCCAGCACCCTATCTCCCACAGATACGCAGTATTTT,CASTLSPTDTQYF
TRBD2,TRBJ2-3,TRBV30,-,TGTGCCTGGGTTCCCAAATACCTGCGGGGGGGCACAGATACGCAGTATTTT,CAWVPKYLRGGTDTQYF
-,TRBJ1-2,TRBV29-1,-,TGCAGCGTCCCCTGGCGGGGGCGGGACACCTTC,CSVPWRGRDTF
TRBD2,TRBJ2-1,TRBV7-9,-,TGTGCCAGCAGCTTACTAGCGGGGGACTACAATGAGCAGTTCTTC,CASSLLAGDYNEQFF
TRBD1,TRBJ1-2,TRBV3-1,many,TGTGCCAGCAGCCAAGGACAGGGGAGTTTGGGCTACACCTTC,CASSQGQGSLGYTF
TRBD1,TRBJ2-7,TRBV2,many,TGTGCCACCGGGAAGGACAGGATTACCTACGAGCAGTACTTC,CATGKDRITYEQYF
-,TRBJ2-5,TRBV6-6,many,TGTGCCAGCAGTTCCCGGGGGACGTCGGACCAAGAGACCCAGTACTTC,CASSSRGTSDQETQYF
-,TRBJ1-6,TRBV5-4,-,TGTGCCAGCAGCAAACAGGGCTCACCCCTCCACTTT,CASSKQGSPLHF
TRBD1,TRBJ2-5,TRBV18,-,TGTGCCAGCTCACAGGAAGGACAGGGCGTTGTGAAGACCCAGTACTTC,CASSQEGQGVVKTQYF
TRBD1,TRBJ2-1,TRBV10-3,few,TGTGCCATGGGAACAGGGGGCCCCTACAATGAGCAGTTCTTC,CAMGTGGPYNEQFF
-,TRBJ1-1,TRBV29-1,-,TGCAGCGTTCGTCGGTCGACAGGTCTTGAAGCTTTCTTT,CSVRRSTGLEAFF
TRBD2,TRBJ2-3,TRBV20-1,-,TGCAGTGCTAGAGATCTAGCGGGGGGCCGAGATACGCAGTATTTT,CSARDLAGGRDTQYF
TRBD1,TRBJ1-5,TRBV18,many,TGTGCCAGCTCGTCAAACAGGGGTAAAGCCTTATCGGCCCAGCATTTT,CASSSNRGKALSAQHF
TRBD2,TRBJ2-3,TRBV30,-,TGTGCCGTTGCGGGGGGAGTACGAGATACGCAGTATTTT,CAVAGGVRDTQYF
-,TRBJ2-1,TRBV12-3/TRBV12-4,-,TGTGCCAGCAGCTTCGGGGGATATGAGCAGTTCTTC,CASSFGGYEQFF
-,TRBJ1-3,TRBV21-1,few,TGTGCCAGCAGCAAACCAGGGAATCGAAACACCATATATTTT,CASSKPGNRNTIYF
TRBD1,TRBJ2-1,TRBV18,many,TGTGCCAGCTCACCAGTACAGGGGGAAGGGGAGCAGTTCTTC,CASSPVQGEGEQFF
-,TRBJ2-1,TRBV3-1,many,TGTGCCAGCAGCCAGTTTTTAGGAGGGGGGTCCTACAATGAGCAGTTCTTC,CASSQFLGGGSYNEQFF